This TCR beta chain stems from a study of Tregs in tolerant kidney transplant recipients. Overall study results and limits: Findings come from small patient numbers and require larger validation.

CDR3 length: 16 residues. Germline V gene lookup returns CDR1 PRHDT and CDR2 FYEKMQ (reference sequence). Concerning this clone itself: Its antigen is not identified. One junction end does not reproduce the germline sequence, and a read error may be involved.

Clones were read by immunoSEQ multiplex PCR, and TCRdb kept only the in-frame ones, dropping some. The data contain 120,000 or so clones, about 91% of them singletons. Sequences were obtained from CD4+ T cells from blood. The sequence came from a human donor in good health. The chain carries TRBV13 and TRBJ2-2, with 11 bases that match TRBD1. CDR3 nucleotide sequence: TGTGCCAGCAGCCTAGGACAGGGGGCGGGTACCGGGGAGCTGTTTTTT. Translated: CASSLGQGAGTGELFF.